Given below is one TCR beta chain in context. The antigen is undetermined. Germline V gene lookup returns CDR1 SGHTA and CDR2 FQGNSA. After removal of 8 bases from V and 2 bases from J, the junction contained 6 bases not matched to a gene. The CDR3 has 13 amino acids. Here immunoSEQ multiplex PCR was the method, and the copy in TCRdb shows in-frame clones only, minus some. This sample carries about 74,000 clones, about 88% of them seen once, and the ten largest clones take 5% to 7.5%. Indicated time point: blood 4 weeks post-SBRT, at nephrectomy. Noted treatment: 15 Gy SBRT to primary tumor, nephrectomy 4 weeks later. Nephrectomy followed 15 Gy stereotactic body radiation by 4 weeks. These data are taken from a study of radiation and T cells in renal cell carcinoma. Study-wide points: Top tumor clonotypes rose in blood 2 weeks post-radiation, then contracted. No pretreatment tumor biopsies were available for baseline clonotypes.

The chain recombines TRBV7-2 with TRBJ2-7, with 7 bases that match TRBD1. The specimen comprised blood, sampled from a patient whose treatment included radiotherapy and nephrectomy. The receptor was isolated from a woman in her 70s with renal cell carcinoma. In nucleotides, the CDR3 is TGTGCCAGCCGACAGGGCGGAGCCTACGAGCAGTACTTC. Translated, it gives CASRQGGAYEQYF.